Listed below are T cell receptor beta chains from one sample, sequenced in a study of blood T cell repertoires in COVID-19. TCRdb keeps only in-frame clones here, not all; method: immunoSEQ multiplex PCR. The profile covers roughly 180,000 clones, with roughly four fifths appearing a single time and 9.5% to 11% taken by the ten largest. Source material: peripheral blood. These receptors all stem from a middle-aged woman with COVID-19, enrolled during active disease. The CDR3 runs from the conserved cysteine through the conserved F or W. D genes are given only for firm matches. Rows may omit the clone size; those that give it use once, few, many or a size class.

V	D	size	J	length	DNA	CDR3
TRBV7-9	.	.	TRBJ1-1	12	TGTGCCAGCAGCTTAAGTTCTAATCGAGCTTTCTTT	CASSLSSNRAFF
TRBV27	.	few	TRBJ2-4	15	TGTGCCAGCAGTTTCGACAAGACAGGGAGGCACATTCAGTACTTC	CASSFDKTGRHIQYF
TRBV7-2	TRBD2	.	TRBJ2-1	17	TGTGCCAGCAGCTCCGGGGGGGGGACTAGCGCCTACAATGAGCAGTTCTTC	CASSSGGGTSAYNEQFF
TRBV6-2/TRBV6-3	TRBD1	once	TRBJ1-4	18	TGTGCCAGCAGTTACTCTACATCTTCGGACAGGGAGTATGAAAAACTGTTTTTT	CASSYSTSSDREYEKLFF
TRBV7-9	.	once	TRBJ2-2	12	TGTGCCAGCAGCTACTTAGCCGGGGAGCTGTTTTTT	CASSYLAGELFF
TRBV5-1	TRBD1	.	TRBJ1-2	14	TGCGCCAGCAGCTTGGGACAGGGCTATTACGGCTACACCTTC	CASSLGQGYYGYTF
TRBV7-2	TRBD2	.	TRBJ2-5	17	TGTGCCAGCAGCTTAAGTGCTCTAGCGGGGGTCGGAGAGACCCAGTACTTC	CASSLSALAGVGETQYF
TRBV18	.	.	TRBJ2-7	15	TGTGCCAGCTCATCTCAGGGTTTGTCGACTGGCGAGCAGTACTTC	CASSSQGLSTGEQYF
TRBV15	.	once	TRBJ2-7	14	TGTGCCACGAATGCCCGCGGCCGTGACTACGAGCAGTACTTC	CATNARGRDYEQYF
TRBV4-1	TRBD2	.	TRBJ2-3	15	TGCGCCAGCAGCCAATCTAGCGGGGGAACAGATACGCAGTATTTT	CASSQSSGGTDTQYF
TRBV28	.	.	TRBJ2-3	17	TGTGCCAGCAGTACTCCCGTGACAGGCCCGGACACAGATACGCAGTATTTT	CASSTPVTGPDTDTQYF
TRBV7-6	.	.	TRBJ2-2	15	TGTGCCAGCAGCTCACGGGAGACTAACACCGGGGAGCTGTTTTTT	CASSSRETNTGELFF
TRBV30	.	.	TRBJ2-1	11	TGTGCCTGGAATTTTGGGCATGAGCAGTTCTTC	CAWNFGHEQFF
TRBV5-6	.	.	TRBJ1-1	13	TGTGCCAGCAAGAGACTGCTGAACACTGAAGCTTTCTTT	CASKRLLNTEAFF
TRBV19	.	.	TRBJ1-1	13	TGTGCCAGTAGTATCTTGGGGGGCACTGAAGCTTTCTTT	CASSILGGTEAFF
TRBV19	TRBD1	.	TRBJ1-5	15	TGTGCCAGTAGTATTTCTAAGAGGGGGCAACAGCCCCAGCATTTT	CASSISKRGQQPQHF
TRBV27	TRBD1	.	TRBJ2-7	13	TGTGCCAGCAGTTTGACAGGGTCCTATGAGCAGTACTTC	CASSLTGSYEQYF
TRBV14	.	.	TRBJ2-3	15	TGTGCCAGCAGCCAAGAACGGGGAGCCACAGATACGCAGTATTTT	CASSQERGATDTQYF
TRBV10-1	.	.	TRBJ2-3	13	TGCGCCAGCAGTCTAGGGGTAACAGATACGCAGTATTTT	CASSLGVTDTQYF
TRBV30	.	.	TRBJ1-1	14	TGTGCCTGGAGTAGGGGACTAAGGGATACTGAAGCTTTCTTT	CAWSRGLRDTEAFF
TRBV4-1	.	.	TRBJ1-5	12	TGCGCCAGCAGCCAAGGCGGGCAGCCCCAGCATTTT	CASSQGGQPQHF
TRBV12-3/TRBV12-4	TRBD1	.	TRBJ1-2	13	TGTGCCAGCAGTGAGACAGGGGCGGGTGGCTACACCTTC	CASSETGAGGYTF
TRBV24-1	TRBD1	.	TRBJ2-1	16	TGTGCCACCAGTGATCAGACAGGGAAGACGTACAATGAGCAGTTCTTC	CATSDQTGKTYNEQFF
TRBV19	TRBD2	.	TRBJ2-2	17	TGTGCCAGTAGTATCCCTGGGCTAGCGGGGAACACCGGGGAGCTGTTTTTT	CASSIPGLAGNTGELFF
TRBV6-5	TRBD1	.	TRBJ2-7	13	TGTGCCAGCAGTTTGACAGGGGCCTACGAGCAGTACTTC	CASSLTGAYEQYF
TRBV18	.	once	TRBJ1-1	15	TGTGCCAGCCATGGGGGACTCCTGATGAACACTGAAGCTTTCTTT	CASHGGLLMNTEAFF
TRBV5-1	.	once	TRBJ1-2	14	TGCGCCAGCAGCTTCGCGCCTCCCACCACGAGCTACACCTTC	CASSFAPPTTSYTF
TRBV13	TRBD2	once	TRBJ2-3	16	TGTGCCAGCAGCGGTGTAGCGGGAGAGGGCACAGATACGCAGTATTTT	CASSGVAGEGTDTQYF
TRBV19	TRBD1	.	TRBJ2-1	16	TGTGCCAGTAGTGATAGATGGGACAGCTCCTACAATGAGCAGTTCTTC	CASSDRWDSSYNEQFF
TRBV4-2	.	few	TRBJ1-1	14	TGTGCCAGCAGCCAAGATTTGTTAAACACTGAAGCTTTCTTT	CASSQDLLNTEAFF
TRBV5-8	TRBD1	.	TRBJ2-1	13	TGTGCCAGTGAACGACAGGGTATGAATGAGCAGTTCTTC	CASERQGMNEQFF
TRBV7-9	.	.	TRBJ2-1	15	TGTGCCAGCAGCTTAGGTACTACCCTCGAGTATGAGCAGTTCTTC	CASSLGTTLEYEQFF
TRBV21-1	.	.	TRBJ2-7	16	TGTGCCAGCAGCAAAGGTGGTGAAGGGGGTTACTACGAGCAGTACTTC	CASSKGGEGGYYEQYF
TRBV19	TRBD2	.	TRBJ2-4	18	TGTGCCAGTAGTCCCCACTGGACTAGCGGGAGGAGTACGGACATTCAGTACTTC	CASSPHWTSGRSTDIQYF
TRBV14	TRBD1	.	TRBJ1-1	15	TGTGCCAGCAGCCAATATACAGGGGAGAACACTGAAGCTTTCTTT	CASSQYTGENTEAFF
TRBV20-1	TRBD2	few	TRBJ2-3	18	TGCAGTGCTAGTTCTAGCGGGGGGCCCACCGCCCCTACAGATACGCAGTATTTT	CSASSSGGPTAPTDTQYF
TRBV10-1	.	.	TRBJ1-5	13	TGCGCCAGCAGTGAGTCCAACAATCAGCCCCAGCATTTT	CASSESNNQPQHF
TRBV27	TRBD1	.	TRBJ1-3	15	TGTGCCAGCAGTCCCGCCGGGACAGTCGGAAACACCATATATTTT	CASSPAGTVGNTIYF
TRBV27	.	.	TRBJ2-1	17	TGTGCCAGCAGTTCGGGCTGGCGGGAACCCCCCTACAATGAGCAGTTCTTC	CASSSGWREPPYNEQFF
TRBV7-3	.	once	TRBJ2-5	14	TGTGCCAGCAGCTTGTTCGGGAACTTTGAGACCCAGTACTTC	CASSLFGNFETQYF
TRBV19	TRBD2	.	TRBJ2-5	15	TGTGCCAGTAGTTCCCGAGCGGGAGTTCGAGAGACCCAGTACTTC	CASSSRAGVRETQYF
TRBV2	.	.	TRBJ2-3	12	TGTGCCAGCAGTGATCGGGGAGATACGCAGTATTTT	CASSDRGDTQYF
TRBV19	TRBD2	.	TRBJ2-7	18	TGTGCCAGTAGTATAACCCCCGGACTAGCGGGACATATCTACGAGCAGTACTTC	CASSITPGLAGHIYEQYF
TRBV19	TRBD1	once	TRBJ2-1	15	TGTGCCAGTAGTATTTTCACAGGGGATTTCAATGAGCAGTTCTTC	CASSIFTGDFNEQFF
TRBV11-2	.	few	TRBJ1-2	14	TGTGCCAGCAGCTTGTTTAGGGGTAACTATGGCTACACCTTC	CASSLFRGNYGYTF
TRBV5-1	TRBD1	few	TRBJ2-3	14	TGCGCCAGCAGCTTGGGGGGACAGTCAGATACGCAGTATTTT	CASSLGGQSDTQYF
TRBV7-2	TRBD1	.	TRBJ1-2	16	TGTGCCAGCAGCTACGGGGGACAGCAGTCTAACTATGGCTACACCTTC	CASSYGGQQSNYGYTF
TRBV6-2/TRBV6-3	TRBD1	.	TRBJ2-3	17	TGTGCCAGCAGTTACTCGACCGGGACAGGGTCGAGGGATACGCAGTATTTT	CASSYSTGTGSRDTQYF
TRBV13	.	.	TRBJ1-2	15	TGTGCCAGCAGCTTAAGGGACAACGAAGGAAATGGCTACACCTTC	CASSLRDNEGNGYTF
TRBV7-8	.	.	TRBJ2-3	16	TGTGCCAGCAGCTTAGCCCCTACAGGGTCACAAGATACGCAGTATTTT	CASSLAPTGSQDTQYF
TRBV2	TRBD2	.	TRBJ2-2	17	TGTGCCAGCAGTGTATTAGCGGGAGGCGCGAACACCGGGGAGCTGTTTTTT	CASSVLAGGANTGELFF
TRBV29-1	TRBD1	few	TRBJ2-5	16	TGCAGCGTTGATGGGGTCCGGGACAGGGGGCATGAGACCCAGTACTTC	CSVDGVRDRGHETQYF
TRBV5-4	.	few	TRBJ2-7	12	TGTGCCAGCAGCTTGGATCTCTACGAGCAGTACTTC	CASSLDLYEQYF
TRBV19	TRBD2	once	TRBJ2-2	16	TGTGCCAGTAGTATGACAGCGGGAGGGCCAGCCGGGGAGCTGTTTTTT	CASSMTAGGPAGELFF
TRBV6-5	TRBD1	.	TRBJ1-2	14	TGTGCCAGCAGCCCGGGGACAGGCGGGTATGGCTACACCTTC	CASSPGTGGYGYTF
TRBV28	.	.	TRBJ2-2	19	TGTGCCAGCAGTTCTAACGCATATAAACGCGGGCCAAACACCGGGGAGCTGTTTTTT	CASSSNAYKRGPNTGELFF
TRBV28	.	.	TRBJ2-1	13	TGTGCCAGCAGACAAGACAGGTGGGGGAGTCAGTTCTTC	CASRQDRWGSQFF
TRBV19	.	.	TRBJ1-6	19	TGTGCCAGTAGTCCGACACCTCAGACCTTGCGGACAGTTAATTCACCCCTCCACTTT	CASSPTPQTLRTVNSPLHF